These 20 T cell receptor beta chains came from one sample sequenced in a study of yellow fever vaccine responses in identical twins (dated by TCRdb to about 2018). The protocol used for the library was RT-PCR. Sequencing instrument: Illumina HiSeq 2500. TCRdb trimmed the raw reads at Q25, called clones with MiXCR and kept productive beta chains. Rows with one shared CDR3 protein collapse into an entry with the most common genes and DNA. The sample includes fewer than 3,500 distinct CDR3 sequences, with just under 85% observed a single time. Of the sample, under 7% is held by the ten largest clones. The specimen was T cells from blood (PBMCs), unsorted or a sorted subset (not recorded which), collected before or after yellow fever vaccination (not recorded which). These receptor sequences come from a woman in her late teens or twenties who received the yellow fever vaccine. Donor details come from another sample of the same person, matched by shared clones.

The gene calls are TRBV7-6 and TRBJ2-7; D is ambiguous. The CDR3 loop spans 14 amino acids. Looked up from germline, CDR1 is SGHVS and CDR2 is FNYEAQ. Trimming shortened V by 2 bases and J by 5 bases, and 13 bases separated the two germline ends. CDR3 coding DNA: TGTGCCAGCAGCTTATCGGGCCTAAGCAACGAGCAGTACTTC. Translated: CASSLSGLSNEQYF.

V and J are TRBV4-2 and TRBJ2-7; TRBD2 matches at 8 bases. The CDR3 spans 15 residues. Germline V gene sequence: CDR1 LGHNA, CDR2 YNFKEQ. V gave up 0 bases and J gave up 2 bases; unmatched junction bases: 3. The CDR3 DNA is TGTGCCAGCAGCCAAGAAATAGCGGGAACCTACGAGCAGTACTTC. Its protein is CASSQEIAGTYEQYF.

The J gene is TRBJ2-7, the V gene TRBV4-3; 12 bases map to TRBD1. Germline-derived CDR1 and CDR2 are LGHNA and YSLEER. V lost 0 bases and J lost 5; bases outside the gene matches: 5. This CDR3 contains 16 residues. CDR3 loop: CASSQDSGTGGNEQYF. For the CDR3, the DNA is TGCGCCAGCAGCCAAGATTCCGGGACAGGGGGCAACGAGCAGTACTTC.

V and J are TRBV12-3 or TRBV12-4 and TRBJ2-7; D is ambiguous. CDR3 length: 14 residues. V was pared by 2 bases and J by 10 bases, with 18 bases between. CDR3 protein: CASSLRRSDLVQYF. The CDR3 DNA reads TGTGCCAGCAGTTTAAGACGATCAGACCTTGTCCAGTACTTC.

The chain carries TRBV29-1 and TRBJ2-7, with unresolved D. Germline V CDR1 and CDR2: SQVTM, ANQGSEA. This CDR3 spans 11 amino acids. V lost 3 bases and J 7 bases, leaving 10 bases between the germline ends. CDR3 protein: CSVEVPPEQYF. Here the CDR3 DNA reads TGCAGCGTTGAGGTCCCTCCAGAGCAGTACTTC.

This rearrangement joins TRBV4-2 to TRBJ2-1, with TRBD2 matching 8 bases. The germline gives CDR1 LGHNA, CDR2 YNFKEQ. The CDR3 sequence is 16 residues long. The V segment lost 3 bases and the J segment 4 bases; nucleotides outside the gene matches: 8. CDR3 residues: CASSQGGGGSYNEQFF. In nucleotides, the CDR3 is TGTGCCAGCAGCCAGGGGGGCGGGGGGTCGTACAATGAGCAGTTCTTC.

The chain carries TRBV7-3 and TRBJ2-3, with D maybe TRBD1 (6 bases). CDR1 is SGHTA, CDR2 FQGTGA, per germline. The V gene lost 4 bases and the J gene lost 6 bases, with 14 bases spanning the gap. The CDR3 has 14 residues. In nucleotides, the CDR3 is TGTGCCAGCAGCTCCCAAGGAAGGGGGGATACGCAGTATTTT. Its translation: CASSSQGRGDTQYF.

This clonotype was recorded a few times. The rearrangement joins TRBV9 to TRBJ2-3; D is ambiguous. Trimming pared 9 bases from V and 1 base from J, leaving 12 bases between. Germline V gene sequence: CDR1 SGDLS, CDR2 YYNGEE. This CDR3 comprises 13 residues. The CDR3 region is CATSAWGTDTQYF. The CDR3, as DNA: TGTGCCACCTCTGCGTGGGGCACAGATACGCAGTATTTT.

This chain joins TRBV11-1 and TRBJ2-3; possible D gene TRBD2, 5 bases. CDR1 and CDR2 from the germline V gene are SGHAT and FQDESV (reference sequence). Trimming left V 3 bases short and J 2 bases short, with 18 bases between. The length of the CDR3 is 17 residues. The CDR3 loop reads CASSLGNGQRDTDTQYF. In DNA form, the CDR3 reads TGTGCCAGCAGCTTGGGGAATGGGCAACGGGACACAGATACGCAGTATTTT.

The chain joins TRBV29-1 to TRBJ2-1; 10 bases are a match to TRBD2. J was trimmed by 4 bases and V by 7 bases; bases with no gene match: 4. In germline, CDR1 is SQVTM, CDR2 ANQGSEA. The CDR3 is 13 amino acids. The CDR3 bases are TGCAGCGAATTAGCGGGGGGTTACAATGAGCAGTTCTTC. This gives the protein CSELAGGYNEQFF.

This chain connects TRBV14 to TRBJ1-1; D unclear. The germline V gene has CDR1 SGHDN and CDR2 FVKESK. The CDR3 totals 13 residues. V was clipped by 0 bases and J by 5 bases, with 7 bases between them. The chain's CDR3 is CASSQDQQTEAFF. The CDR3 DNA is TGTGCCAGCAGCCAAGATCAACAAACTGAAGCTTTCTTT.

The genes are TRBV7-3 and TRBJ1-1; TRBD1 matches 11 bases. V trimming: 3 bases; J trimming: 1 base; junction bases outside the gene matches: 4. The CDR3 extends over 16 amino acids. In germline, CDR1 is SGHTA, CDR2 FQGTGA. As DNA, the CDR3 is TGTGCCAGCAGCTTGCCCGGGACAGGGGGGAACACTGAAGCTTTCTTT. Encoded protein: CASSLPGTGGNTEAFF. The complete variable domain, with remaining parts taken from reference TRBV7-3 and TRBJ1-1, reads GAGVSQTPSNKVTEKGKYVELRCDPISGHTALYWYRQSLGQGPEFLIYFQGTGAADDSGLPNDRFFAVRPEGSVSTLKIQRTERGDSAVYLCASSLPGTGGNTEAFFGQGTRLTVV.

This clonotype was seen only a few times. The gene calls are TRBV4-3 and TRBJ2-1, with 9 positions matching TRBD1. CDR3 length equals 16 residues. Unmatched junction bases numbered 7, after V lost 0 bases and J lost 7 bases. Per germline, CDR1 LGHNA and CDR2 YSLEER. CDR3 amino acids: CASSQDEGQGWNEQFF. Here the CDR3 DNA reads TGCGCCAGCAGCCAAGATGAGGGACAGGGCTGGAATGAGCAGTTCTTC.

The chain recombines TRBV29-1 with TRBJ2-1; a possible D gene is TRBD1 (6 bases). Germline V gene data show CDR1 as SQVTM and CDR2 as ANQGSEA. V was trimmed by 7 bases and J by 10 bases, leaving 8 bases between them. This CDR3 has 9 residues. The CDR3 loop reads CSAGTEQFF. In DNA, the CDR3 is TGCAGCGCTGGGACAGAGCAGTTCTTC.

This rearrangement joins TRBV29-1 to TRBJ2-7, with D maybe TRBD1 (5 bases). The CDR3 is made up of 12 amino acids. V gave up 3 bases and J gave up 3 bases, with 9 bases separating them. Germline V gene sequence: CDR1 SQVTM, CDR2 ANQGSEA. Written as DNA, the CDR3 is TGCAGCGTTGACGGTCAGGGCTACGAGCAGTACTTC. Protein product: CSVDGQGYEQYF.

The chain has TRBV29-1 and TRBJ2-3; D may be TRBD2 (7 bases). Germline-derived CDR1 and CDR2 are SQVTM and ANQGSEA. Deletions cut 5 bases from V and 3 bases from J, with 12 bases between. This CDR3 is built from 13 residues. The CDR3 reads CSVYGGRTDTQYF. The DNA for the CDR3 is TGCAGCGTTTACGGGGGGCGGACAGATACGCAGTATTTT.

CDR3 DNA sequence: TGCGCCAGCAGCCAAGATTTAGCGGGAGACGTAGATGAGCAGTTCTTC. This sequence encodes CASSQDLAGDVDEQFF. The gene calls are TRBV4-3 and TRBJ2-1; 9 nucleotides agree with TRBD2. V was clipped by 0 bases and J by 8 bases; unmatched bases: 8. The CDR3 has 16 residues. The germline V gene encodes CDR1 LGHNA and CDR2 YSLEER.

The chain combines TRBV13 with TRBJ2-3, with no clear D. CDR1 is PRHDT and CDR2 is FYEKMQ in the germline V gene (reference sequence). The CDR3 runs to 12 residues. V was clipped by 7 bases and J by 2 bases, with 7 bases between them. CDR3 protein: CASIGITDTQYF. In DNA, the CDR3 is TGTGCCAGCATCGGTATCACAGATACGCAGTATTTT.

There are a few counts of this clonotype. The V gene is TRBV2, the J gene TRBJ1-2; D not certain. V lost 3 bases to trimming and J lost 2 bases, with 13 bases between them. The CDR3 loop spans 15 amino acids. Germline CDR1 SNHLY, CDR2 FYNNEI. The CDR3 reads CASSDYEPLNYGYTF. The CDR3 DNA reads TGTGCCAGCAGTGATTATGAACCACTAAACTATGGCTACACCTTC. The full variable domain, rest sourced from reference TRBV2 and TRBJ1-2, is EPEVTQTPSHQVTQMGQEVILRCVPISNHLYFYWYRQILGQKVEFLVSFYNNEISEKSEIFDDQFSVERPDGSNFTLKIRSTKLEDSAMYFCASSDYEPLNYGYTFGSGTRLTVV.

This clonotype was seen more than once but under ten times. This chain uses TRBV13 with TRBJ2-3; D call uncertain. Germline CDR1 and CDR2: PRHDT and FYEKMQ (reference sequence). CDR3 length: 14 amino acids. V was shortened by 7 bases and J by 2 bases, with 13 bases between the two germline ends. CDR3 residues: CASTISLFTDTQYF. DNA for the CDR3: TGTGCCAGCACGATAAGTCTTTTCACAGATACGCAGTATTTT. Full variable domain (outside the CDR3, taken from reference TRBV13 and TRBJ2-3): AAGVIQSPRHLIKEKRETATLKCYPIPRHDTVYWYQQGPGQDPQFLISFYEKMQSDKGSIPDRFSAQQFSDYHSELNMSSLELGDSALYFCASTISLFTDTQYFGPGTRLTVL.